The 18 T cell receptor beta chains presented below share a single source sample, sequenced in a study of blood T cells in healthy people across ages. Together with a sample-barcoded 5' primer, a J-beta primer mix was included in a second PCR lasting about 7 to 11 cycles. TCRdb re-analysed the 5' RACE reads in MiXCR, keeping a single row per CDR3 protein. In the table there are hundreds of thousands of distinct CDR3 sequences, around a quarter of which are singletons. The data were also submitted as part of a second study, on T cells of mothers and their children.

The sequenced material came from blood. The receptors come from a boy between 10 and 17 years old in good health.

This sequence joins TRBV25-1 and TRBJ2-7; TRBD2 aligns across 8 bases. In germline, CDR1 is MGHDK, CDR2 SYGVNS. This CDR3 region has 15 residues. The J segment lost 1 base and the V segment lost 4 bases, leaving 6 bases of the junction unmatched. The DNA of the CDR3 is TGTGCCAGCAGTGCCACCGGGGGGGGGTCCTACGAGCAGTACTTC. Amino acid sequence: CASSATGGGSYEQYF.

The rearrangement uses TRBV12-3 or TRBV12-4 and TRBJ2-5; D not resolved. The germline V and J ends were trimmed by 1 base and 4 bases, with 19 bases remaining between them. The CDR3 loop spans 17 amino acids. DNA for the CDR3: TGTGCCAGCAGTTTAGAAGGGTTGTGGAACAAAGGAGAGACCCAGTACTTC. Encoded protein: CASSLEGLWNKGETQYF.

This clonotype was observed a few times. This rearrangement joins TRBV7-9 to TRBJ1-1, with D possibly matching TRBD1 (5 bases). Looked up from germline, CDR1 is SEHNR and CDR2 is FQNEAQ (reference sequence). V was clipped by 6 bases and J by 3 bases, with 11 bases between them. CDR3 length equals 13 residues. The CDR3 DNA reads TGTGCCAGCAGTACGACGGGGGACACTGAAGCTTTCTTT. As protein: CASSTTGDTEAFF.

Only a few counts were recorded for this clonotype. The chain links TRBV29-1 to TRBJ2-5; D remains unclear. The J call is in doubt because the DNA end fits TRBJ2-7 better. The CDR3 contains 14 residues. The germline gives CDR1 SQVTM, CDR2 ANQGSEA. DNA for the CDR3: TGCAGCGTTGAAGATTTGGGCAGGAACTACGAGCAGTACTTC. Translated: CSVEDLGRNYEQYF.

This clonotype was seen only a few times. The rearrangement links TRBV5-1 to TRBJ2-5; TRBD2 agrees at 7 bases. Per the germline V gene, CDR1 is SGHRS and CDR2 is YFSETQ. This CDR3 is built from 14 residues. V lost 5 bases, J lost 5 bases, and 9 bases stayed unmatched. The DNA of the CDR3 is TGCGCCAGCAGGACCGGCACCGGGAGGGAGACCCAGTACTTC. Translated, it gives CASRTGTGRETQYF.

This sequence joins TRBV7-9 and TRBJ2-1, with 7 bases matching TRBD1. The germline V gene encodes CDR1 SEHNR and CDR2 FQNEAQ (reference sequence). This CDR3 is 14 amino acids long. With 5 bases clipped from V and 5 bases from J, the junction kept 6 bases outside the gene matches. CDR3 in DNA: TGTGCCAGCAGCCGACGACAGGGAAACAATGAGCAGTTCTTC. The encoded protein is CASSRRQGNNEQFF. The variable domain in full, completed from reference TRBV7-9 and TRBJ2-1, reads DTGVSQNPRHKITKRGQNVTFRCDPISEHNRLYWYRQTLGQGPEFLTYFQNEAQLEKSRLLSDRFSAERPKGSFSTLEIQRTEQGDSAMYLCASSRRQGNNEQFFGPGTRLTVL.

Many counts were recorded for this clonotype. The rearrangement uses TRBV12-3 or TRBV12-4 and TRBJ2-4; D gene ambiguous. V was clipped by 7 bases and J by 0 bases, with 10 bases between them. The CDR3 runs 14 residues. The DNA of the CDR3 is TGTGCCAGCACCTCTACACTAGCCAAAAACATTCAGTACTTC. Protein sequence: CASTSTLAKNIQYF.

This rearrangement joins TRBV6-5 to TRBJ2-1; 16 bases match TRBD2. This CDR3 is built from 18 residues. The V gene's germline CDR1 is MNHEY and CDR2 SVGAGI. V lost 0 bases and J lost 3; bases outside the gene matches: 2. As DNA, the CDR3 is TGTGCCAGCAGTTACTCGGGACTAGCGGGGGGGGTCTACAATGAGCAGTTCTTC. Translating it yields CASSYSGLAGGVYNEQFF.

This chain joins TRBV2 and TRBJ1-5; possible D gene TRBD1, 5 bases. Germline V gene data show CDR1 as SNHLY and CDR2 as FYNNEI. V was pared by 3 bases and J by 5 bases, with 20 bases between. The CDR3 totals 17 residues. The CDR3 region is CASSERGAGGPHQPQHF. The DNA for the CDR3 is TGTGCCAGCAGTGAGAGAGGCGCGGGGGGACCACATCAGCCCCAGCATTTT.

This clonotype was recorded many times. The V gene is TRBV12-3 or TRBV12-4, the J gene TRBJ2-3, with TRBD1 identical over 7 bases. V lost 5 bases to trimming and J lost 3 bases; unmatched junction nucleotides: 2. The CDR3 spans 13 residues. The CDR3 sequence is CASSPQGTDTQYF. The DNA of the CDR3 is TGTGCCAGCAGTCCACAGGGGACAGATACGCAGTATTTT.

This clonotype was observed a handful of times. The CDR3 reads CASSLEVGPPYYEQYF. The CDR3 region has the DNA TGTGCCAGCAGCTTAGAAGTCGGTCCTCCCTACTACGAGCAGTACTTC. The rearrangement links TRBV7-9 to TRBJ2-7; D unclear. The CDR3 has 16 amino acids. Trimming left V 1 base short and J 3 bases short, with 16 bases between. Germline lookup yields CDR1 SEHNR and CDR2 FQNEAQ (reference sequence).

This clonotype came up a few times. This chain links TRBV11-2 with TRBJ2-5, with 14 bases aligning to TRBD2. The CDR3 contains 17 residues. V lost 4 bases and J lost 2; bases outside the gene matches: 6. Germline V lookup: CDR1 SGHAT, CDR2 FQNNGV. The chain's CDR3 is CASSSGTSGGQQETQYF. In nucleotides, the CDR3 is TGTGCCAGCAGCTCCGGGACTAGCGGGGGCCAGCAAGAGACCCAGTACTTC.

The chain links TRBV20-1 to TRBJ2-5, with a tentative D call TRBD2 (5 bases). V dropped 0 bases and J dropped 5 bases, with 13 bases sitting between them. CDR1 is DFQATT, CDR2 SNEGSKA, per germline (reference sequence). The CDR3 runs 14 residues. The CDR3, as DNA: TGCAGTGCTAGAGATGGGCGGGTGGGGGAGACCCAGTACTTC. Amino acids: CSARDGRVGETQYF.

The chain couples TRBV7-9 to TRBJ2-1; tentatively, D is TRBD1 or TRBD2 (5 bases each). The CDR3 sequence is 15 residues long. Trimming shortened V by 3 bases and J by 3 bases, and 12 bases separated the two germline ends. Germline lookup yields CDR1 SEHNR and CDR2 FQNEAQ (reference sequence). The CDR3 nucleotides read TGTGCCAGCAGCTTGGGACCCCCAGGCTACAATGAGCAGTTCTTC. This encodes CASSLGPPGYNEQFF.

The chain combines TRBV7-2 with TRBJ2-7; D uncertain. The CDR3 extends over 13 amino acids. Looked up from germline, CDR1 is SGHTA and CDR2 is FQGNSA. Trimming took 5 bases from V and 9 from J, leaving 17 bases between them. CDR3 sequence: CASSVSSNVGQYF. The CDR3 DNA sequence: TGTGCCAGCAGCGTATCGAGCAATGTGGGGCAGTACTTC. Supplemented by reference TRBV7-2 and TRBJ2-7, the full variable domain reads GAGVSQSPSNKVTEKGKDVELRCDPISGHTALYWYRQSLGQGLEFLIYFQGNSAPDKSGLPSDRFSAERTGGSVSTLTIQRTQQEDSAVYLCASSVSSNVGQYFGPGTRLTVT.

Only a few counts were recorded for this clonotype. This chain uses TRBV9 with TRBJ1-1; no firm D call. The CDR3 has 14 residues. Germline assignment: CDR1 SGDLS and CDR2 YYNGEE. Between the trimmed V and J ends, which lost 0 bases and 2 bases, there was a span of 8 bases. The CDR3 bases are TGTGCCAGCAGCGTAGACCCAGCCAACACTGAAGCTTTCTTT. Its translation: CASSVDPANTEAFF.

A word on this clonotype: Germline is not matched at one junction end, which may reflect a read error. The chain carries TRBV14 and TRBJ1-1; tentative D call: TRBD1 (5 bases). This CDR3 has 13 amino acids. From germline, CDR1 is SGHDN and CDR2 FVKESK. The CDR3, as DNA: TGTGCCGGCAGCCAAGCCGGGGGGATGTATGCTTTCTTT. It specifies CAGSQAGGMYAFF.

The genes are TRBV30 and TRBJ1-1; 8 bases map to TRBD1. Germline-derived CDR1 and CDR2 are GTSNPN and SVGIG (reference sequence). This CDR3 has 16 amino acids. Here the CDR3 DNA reads TGTGCTTCTACAACAGGGGGTGCTGGGGGGAACACTGAAGCTTTCTTT. It yields the protein CASTTGGAGGNTEAFF.